This T cell receptor (beta chain) was sequenced in a study of OX40 agonist ivuxolimab in advanced cancers. Overall study: Patients were treated with ivuxolimab, an agonistic anti-OX40 (CD134) antibody.

Broader study findings: By week 6 at 0.1 to 3.0 mg/kg, blood CD4+ and CD8+ T cells had expanded clonally.

Here immunoSEQ multiplex PCR was the method, and the copy in TCRdb shows in-frame clones only, minus some. The sample holds about 76,000 clones, around 87% seen once. Germline V gene data show CDR1 as MNHNY and CDR2 as SVGAGI (reference sequence). The CDR3 is made up of 15 amino acids. V dropped 2 bases and J dropped 7; count of bases not matched to a gene: 10. On this clone itself: Its antigen is still unknown.

This chain uses TRBV6-6 with TRBJ2-7, with 8 bases matching TRBD2. This sequence was found in an adult with an advanced solid tumor such as melanoma, head and neck, liver or kidney cancer. The material sequenced was CD4+ or CD8+ T cells sorted from blood, taken in a trial of the OX40 agonist ivuxolimab. The CDR3 loop reads CASSYAGGSIWEQYV. The CDR3 bases are TGTGCCAGCAGTTACGCGGGGGGATCCATTTGGGAGCAGTACGTC.